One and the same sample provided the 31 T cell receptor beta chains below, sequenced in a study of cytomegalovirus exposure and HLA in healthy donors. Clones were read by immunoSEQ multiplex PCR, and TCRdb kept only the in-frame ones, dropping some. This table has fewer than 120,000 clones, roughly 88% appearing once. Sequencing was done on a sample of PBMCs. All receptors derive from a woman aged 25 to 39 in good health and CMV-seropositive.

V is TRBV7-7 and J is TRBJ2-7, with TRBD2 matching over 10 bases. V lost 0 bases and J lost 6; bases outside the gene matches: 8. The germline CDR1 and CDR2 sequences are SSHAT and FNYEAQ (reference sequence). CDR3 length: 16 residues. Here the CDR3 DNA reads TGTGCCAGCAGCTTAGCGAGGACTAGCGGTTCCAGCGAGCAGTACTTC. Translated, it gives CASSLARTSGSSEQYF.

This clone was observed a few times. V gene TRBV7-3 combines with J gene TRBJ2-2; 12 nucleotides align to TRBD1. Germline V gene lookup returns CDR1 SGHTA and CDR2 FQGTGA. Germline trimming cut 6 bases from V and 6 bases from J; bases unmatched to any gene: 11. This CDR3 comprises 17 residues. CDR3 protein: CASSPRPGQGAPGELFF. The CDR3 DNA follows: TGTGCCAGCAGTCCTCGACCGGGACAGGGGGCTCCCGGGGAGCTGTTTTTT. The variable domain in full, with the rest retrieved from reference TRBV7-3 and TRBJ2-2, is GAGVSQTPSNKVTEKGKYVELRCDPISGHTALYWYRQSLGQGPEFLIYFQGTGAADDSGLPNDRFFAVRPEGSVSTLKIQRTERGDSAVYLCASSPRPGQGAPGELFFGEGSRLTVL.

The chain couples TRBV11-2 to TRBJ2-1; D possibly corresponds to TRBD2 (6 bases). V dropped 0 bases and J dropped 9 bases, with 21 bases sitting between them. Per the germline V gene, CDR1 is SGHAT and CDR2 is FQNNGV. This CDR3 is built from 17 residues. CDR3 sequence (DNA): TGTGCCAGCAGCTTAGAGGGAGGTTCCTCTGGGTGGGGTGAGCAGTTCTTC. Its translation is CASSLEGGSSGWGEQFF. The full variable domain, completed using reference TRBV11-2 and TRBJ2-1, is EAGVAQSPRYKIIEKRQSVAFWCNPISGHATLYWYQQILGQGPKLLIQFQNNGVVDDSQLPKDRFSAERLKGVDSTLKIQPAKLEDSAVYLCASSLEGGSSGWGEQFFGPGTRLTVL.

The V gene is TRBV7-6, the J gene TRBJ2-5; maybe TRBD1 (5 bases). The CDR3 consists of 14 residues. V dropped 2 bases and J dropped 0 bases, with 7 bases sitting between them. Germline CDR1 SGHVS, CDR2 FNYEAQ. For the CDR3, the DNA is TGTGCCAGCAGCTTAAGGGGAAACCAAGAGACCCAGTACTTC. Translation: CASSLRGNQETQYF.

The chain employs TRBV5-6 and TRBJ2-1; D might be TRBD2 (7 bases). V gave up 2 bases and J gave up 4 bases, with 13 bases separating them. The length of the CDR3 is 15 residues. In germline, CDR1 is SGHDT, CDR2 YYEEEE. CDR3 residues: CASSFHAGAYNEQFF. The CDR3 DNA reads TGTGCCAGCAGCTTCCATGCGGGGGCATACAATGAGCAGTTCTTC.

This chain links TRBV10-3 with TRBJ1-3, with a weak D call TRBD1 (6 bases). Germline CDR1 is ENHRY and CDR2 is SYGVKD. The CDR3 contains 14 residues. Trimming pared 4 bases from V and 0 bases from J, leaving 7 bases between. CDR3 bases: TGTGCCATCAGTGGGACAGACTCTGGAAACACCATATATTTT. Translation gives CAISGTDSGNTIYF.

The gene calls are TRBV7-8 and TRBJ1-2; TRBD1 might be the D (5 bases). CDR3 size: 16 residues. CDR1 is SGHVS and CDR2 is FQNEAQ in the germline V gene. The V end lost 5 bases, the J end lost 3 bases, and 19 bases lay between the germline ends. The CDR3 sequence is CASSPIWAGGDYGYTF. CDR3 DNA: TGTGCCAGCAGCCCTATCTGGGCGGGGGGTGACTATGGCTACACCTTC.

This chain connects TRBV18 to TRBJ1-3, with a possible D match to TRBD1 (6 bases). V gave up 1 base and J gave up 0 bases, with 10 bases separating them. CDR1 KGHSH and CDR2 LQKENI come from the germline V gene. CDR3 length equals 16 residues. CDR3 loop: CASSPQAGDSGNTIYF. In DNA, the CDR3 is TGTGCCAGCTCACCACAGGCAGGGGACTCTGGAAACACCATATATTTT.

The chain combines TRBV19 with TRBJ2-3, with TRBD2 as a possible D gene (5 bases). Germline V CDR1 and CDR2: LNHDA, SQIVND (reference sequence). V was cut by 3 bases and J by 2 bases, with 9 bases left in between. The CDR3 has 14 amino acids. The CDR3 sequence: CASSISGLTDTQYF. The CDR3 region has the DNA TGTGCCAGTAGTATCAGCGGTCTCACAGATACGCAGTATTTT.

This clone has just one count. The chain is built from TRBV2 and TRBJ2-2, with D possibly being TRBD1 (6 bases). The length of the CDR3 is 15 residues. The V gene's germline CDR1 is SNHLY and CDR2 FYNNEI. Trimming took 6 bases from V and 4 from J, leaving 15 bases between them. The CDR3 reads CASSLRTAGTGELFF. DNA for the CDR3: TGTGCCAGCAGCCTAAGGACAGCAGGCACCGGGGAGCTGTTTTTT.

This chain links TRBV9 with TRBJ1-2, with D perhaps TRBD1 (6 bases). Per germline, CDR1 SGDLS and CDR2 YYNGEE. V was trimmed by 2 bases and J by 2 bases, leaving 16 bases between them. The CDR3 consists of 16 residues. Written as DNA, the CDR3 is TGTGCCAGCAGCGTTCCCCAGACAGGTGAAAACTATGGCTACACCTTC. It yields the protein CASSVPQTGENYGYTF.

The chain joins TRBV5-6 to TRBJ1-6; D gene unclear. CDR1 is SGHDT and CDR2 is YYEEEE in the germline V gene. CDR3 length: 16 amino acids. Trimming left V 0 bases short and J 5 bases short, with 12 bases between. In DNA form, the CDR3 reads TGTGCCAGCAGCTTGGGGTGGGGAGCAAATAATTCACCCCTCCACTTT. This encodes CASSLGWGANNSPLHF.

The CDR3 bases are TGTGCCAGCAGCTCTAGCGGGGGGGCCATTGAGCAGTTCTTC. Translation gives CASSSSGGAIEQFF. The gene calls are TRBV7-9 and TRBJ2-1; 12 bases line up with TRBD2. CDR3 length equals 14 residues. The V segment lost 4 bases and the J segment 9 bases; nucleotides outside the gene matches: 4. CDR1 is SEHNR and CDR2 is FQNEAQ in the germline V gene (reference sequence).

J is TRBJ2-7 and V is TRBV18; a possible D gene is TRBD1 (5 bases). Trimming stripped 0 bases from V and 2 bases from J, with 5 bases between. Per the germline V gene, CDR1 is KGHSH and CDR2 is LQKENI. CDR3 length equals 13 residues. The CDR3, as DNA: TGTGCCAGCTCACCACCGGACACCTACGAGCAGTACTTC. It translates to CASSPPDTYEQYF.

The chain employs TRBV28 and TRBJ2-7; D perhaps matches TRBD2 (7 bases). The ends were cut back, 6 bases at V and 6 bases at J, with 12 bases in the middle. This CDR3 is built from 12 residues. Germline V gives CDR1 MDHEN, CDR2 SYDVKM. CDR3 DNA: TGTGCCAGCAGGGCGGGGGCGGCCGAGCAGTACTTC. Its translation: CASRAGAAEQYF.

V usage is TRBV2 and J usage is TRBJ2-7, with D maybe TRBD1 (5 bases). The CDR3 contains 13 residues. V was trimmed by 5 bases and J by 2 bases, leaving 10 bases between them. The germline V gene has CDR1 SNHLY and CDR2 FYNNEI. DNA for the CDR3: TGTGCCAGCAGTCGACAGCCGACCTACGAGCAGTACTTC. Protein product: CASSRQPTYEQYF.

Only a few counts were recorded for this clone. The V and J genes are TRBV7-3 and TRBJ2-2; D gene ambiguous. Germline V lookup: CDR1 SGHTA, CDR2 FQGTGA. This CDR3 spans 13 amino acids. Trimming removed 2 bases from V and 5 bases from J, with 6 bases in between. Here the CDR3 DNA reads TGTGCCAGCAGCTTATATGAGACCGGGGAGCTGTTTTTT. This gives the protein CASSLYETGELFF.

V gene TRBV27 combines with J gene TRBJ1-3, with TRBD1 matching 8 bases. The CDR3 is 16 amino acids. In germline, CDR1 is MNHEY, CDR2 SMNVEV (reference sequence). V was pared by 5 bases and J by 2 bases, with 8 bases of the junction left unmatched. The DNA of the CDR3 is TGTGCCAGCAGTCGACGGACAGGGTTACCTGGAAACACCATATATTTT. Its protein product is CASSRRTGLPGNTIYF.

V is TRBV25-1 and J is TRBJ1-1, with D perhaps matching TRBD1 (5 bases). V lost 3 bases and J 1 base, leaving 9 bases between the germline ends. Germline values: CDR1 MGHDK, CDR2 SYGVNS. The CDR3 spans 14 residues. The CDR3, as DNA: TGTGCCAGCAGTGACCCCGGGGGGAACACTGAAGCTTTCTTT. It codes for CASSDPGGNTEAFF. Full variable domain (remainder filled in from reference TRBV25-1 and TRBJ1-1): EADIYQTPRYLVIGTGKKITLECSQTMGHDKMYWYQQDPGMELHLIHYSYGVNSTEKGDLSSESTVSRIRTEHFPLTLESARPSHTSQYLCASSDPGGNTEAFFGQGTRLTVV.

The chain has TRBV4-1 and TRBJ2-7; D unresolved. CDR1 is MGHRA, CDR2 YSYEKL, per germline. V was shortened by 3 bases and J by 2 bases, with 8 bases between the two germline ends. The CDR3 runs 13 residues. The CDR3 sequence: CASSQAMAYEQYF. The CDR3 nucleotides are TGCGCCAGCAGCCAGGCCATGGCCTACGAGCAGTACTTC.

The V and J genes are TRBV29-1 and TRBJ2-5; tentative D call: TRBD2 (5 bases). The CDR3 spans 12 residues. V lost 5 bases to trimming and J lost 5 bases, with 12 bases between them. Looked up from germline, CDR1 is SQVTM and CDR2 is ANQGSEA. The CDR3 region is CSVWTGGETQYF. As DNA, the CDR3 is TGCAGCGTTTGGACCGGCGGGGAGACCCAGTACTTC.

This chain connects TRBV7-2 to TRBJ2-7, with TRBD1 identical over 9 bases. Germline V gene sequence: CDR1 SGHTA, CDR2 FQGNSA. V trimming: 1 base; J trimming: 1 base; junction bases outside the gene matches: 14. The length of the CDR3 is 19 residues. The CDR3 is CASSLVASTGTGPSYEQYF. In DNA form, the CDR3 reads TGTGCCAGCAGCTTAGTAGCATCCACCGGGACAGGGCCGTCCTACGAGCAGTACTTC.

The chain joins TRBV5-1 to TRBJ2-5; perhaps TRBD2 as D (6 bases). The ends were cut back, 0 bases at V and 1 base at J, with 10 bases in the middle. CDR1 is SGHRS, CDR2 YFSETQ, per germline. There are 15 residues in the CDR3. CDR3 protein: CASSLGLGGQETQYF. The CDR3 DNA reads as TGCGCCAGCAGCTTGGGACTCGGGGGCCAAGAGACCCAGTACTTC.

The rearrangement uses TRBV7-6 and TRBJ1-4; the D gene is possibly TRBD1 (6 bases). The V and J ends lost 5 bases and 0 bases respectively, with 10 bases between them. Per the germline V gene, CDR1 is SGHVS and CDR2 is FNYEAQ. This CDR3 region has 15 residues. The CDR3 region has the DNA TGTGCCAGCAGCGCCAACAGGGCAACTAATGAAAAACTGTTTTTT. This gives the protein CASSANRATNEKLFF.

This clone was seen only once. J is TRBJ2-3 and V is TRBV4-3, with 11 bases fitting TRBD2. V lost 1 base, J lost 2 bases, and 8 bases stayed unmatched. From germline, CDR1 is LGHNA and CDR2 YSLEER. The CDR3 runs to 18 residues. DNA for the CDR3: TGCGCCAGCAGCCAAGGTTGGACTAGCGGGTTTTCCACAGATACGCAGTATTTT. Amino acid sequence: CASSQGWTSGFSTDTQYF.

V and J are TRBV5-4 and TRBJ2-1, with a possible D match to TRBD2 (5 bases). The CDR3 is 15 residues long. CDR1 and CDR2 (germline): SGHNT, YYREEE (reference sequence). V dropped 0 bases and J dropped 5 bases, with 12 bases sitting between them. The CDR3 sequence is CASSLETLGNNEQFF. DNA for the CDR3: TGTGCCAGCAGCTTGGAGACCCTCGGGAACAATGAGCAGTTCTTC. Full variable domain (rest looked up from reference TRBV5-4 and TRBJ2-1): ETGVTQSPTHLIKTRGQQVTLRCSSQSGHNTVSWYQQALGQGPQFIFQYYREEENGRGNFPPRFSGLQFPNYSSELNVNALELDDSALYLCASSLETLGNNEQFFGPGTRLTVL.

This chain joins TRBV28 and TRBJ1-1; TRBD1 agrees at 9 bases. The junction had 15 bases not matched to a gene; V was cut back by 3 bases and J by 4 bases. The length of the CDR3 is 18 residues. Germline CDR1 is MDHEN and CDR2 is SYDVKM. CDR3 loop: CASSFPTGTGMTSTEAFF. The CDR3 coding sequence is TGTGCCAGCAGTTTCCCGACCGGGACAGGGATGACGAGCACTGAAGCTTTCTTT.

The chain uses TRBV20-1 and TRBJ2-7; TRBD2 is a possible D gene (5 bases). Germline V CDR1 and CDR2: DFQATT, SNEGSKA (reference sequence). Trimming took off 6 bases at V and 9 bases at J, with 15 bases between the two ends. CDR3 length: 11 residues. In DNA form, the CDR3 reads TGCAGTGCCCCTTCGGGTCGGGGGCAGTACTTC. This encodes CSAPSGRGQYF.

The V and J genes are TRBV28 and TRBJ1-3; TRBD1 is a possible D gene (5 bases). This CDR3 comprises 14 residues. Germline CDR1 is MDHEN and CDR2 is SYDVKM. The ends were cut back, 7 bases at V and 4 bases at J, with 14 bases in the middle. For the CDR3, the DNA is TGTGCCAGCACCCGGGGGAGGGGAGGAAACACCATATATTTT. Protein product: CASTRGRGGNTIYF.

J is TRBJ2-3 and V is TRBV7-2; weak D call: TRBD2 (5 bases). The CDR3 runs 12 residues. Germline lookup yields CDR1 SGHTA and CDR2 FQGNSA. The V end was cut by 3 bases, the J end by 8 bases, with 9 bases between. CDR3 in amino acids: CASSFEGGTQYF. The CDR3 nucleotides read TGTGCCAGCAGCTTCGAAGGAGGTACGCAGTATTTT.

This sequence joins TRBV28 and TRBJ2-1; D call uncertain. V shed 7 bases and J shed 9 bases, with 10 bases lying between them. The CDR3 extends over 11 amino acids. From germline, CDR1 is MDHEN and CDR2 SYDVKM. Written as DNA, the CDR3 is TGTGCCAGCACCCAATCGGTTGAGCAGTTCTTC. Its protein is CASTQSVEQFF.